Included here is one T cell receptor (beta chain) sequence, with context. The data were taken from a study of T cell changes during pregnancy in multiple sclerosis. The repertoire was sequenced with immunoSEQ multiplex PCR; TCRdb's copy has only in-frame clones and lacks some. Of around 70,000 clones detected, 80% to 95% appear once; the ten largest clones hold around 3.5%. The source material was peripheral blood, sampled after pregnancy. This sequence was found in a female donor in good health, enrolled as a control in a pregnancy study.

DNA for the CDR3: TGTGCCAGCAGTTTAAGGGTTCGGGGTCAGCCCCAGCATTTT. It codes for CASSLRVRGQPQHF. V is TRBV27 and J is TRBJ1-5; D remains ambiguous. Looked up from germline, CDR1 is MNHEY and CDR2 is SMNVEV (reference sequence). This CDR3 has 14 residues. V was pared by 2 bases and J by 6 bases, with 11 bases between.